The 3 T cell receptor beta chains reported below all come from one sample, sequenced in a study of PD-1 blockade in classical Hodgkin lymphoma. The method was immunoSEQ multiplex PCR; TCRdb's version includes in-frame clones alone and lacks a portion of them. The table records about 15,000 clones, roughly 90% of them present only once. This sample's time point: cycle 4 day 1 (C4D1), after about 6 weeks of nivolumab. In every patient, relapse followed autologous stem cell transplantation, while exposure to brentuximab vedotin differed. Magnetic depletion of non-target cells from thawed PBMCs yielded purified CD8+ T cells. Sequenced material: CD8+ T cells from blood, taken before the fourth cycle of nivolumab. The receptors were sampled from a human donor with classical Hodgkin lymphoma.

V and J are TRBV27 and TRBJ1-1, with D possibly matching TRBD1 (5 bases). V lost 4 bases, J lost 1 base, and 7 bases lay in between. Germline V lookup: CDR1 MNHEY, CDR2 SMNVEV (reference sequence). This CDR3 has 13 residues. In DNA form, the CDR3 reads TGTGCCAGCAGTTGGGGCGAGAACACTGAAGCTTTCTTT. Its translation: CASSWGENTEAFF.

The rearrangement links TRBV30 to TRBJ2-7, with D uncertain. Germline values: CDR1 GTSNPN, CDR2 SVGIG (reference sequence). This CDR3 contains 14 residues. V was trimmed by 0 bases and J by 1 base, leaving 10 bases between them. The CDR3 reads CAWSVEAQSYEQYF. In DNA, the CDR3 is TGTGCCTGGAGTGTAGAGGCACAGTCCTACGAGCAGTACTTC.

This clone was seen only a few times. J is TRBJ1-5 and V is TRBV19, with unresolved D. Trimming took off 2 bases at V and 1 base at J, with 6 bases between the two ends. Germline loops: CDR1 LNHDA, CDR2 SQIVND (reference sequence). The CDR3 has 14 amino acids. Written as DNA, the CDR3 is TGTGCCAGTAGTATATCGGGCAGCAATCAGCCCCAGCATTTT. The encoded protein is CASSISGSNQPQHF.